This note documents a single TCR beta chain sequence. Antigen: not known. This record belongs to a study of blood T cells in healthy people across ages. Every sample yielded at least 6.5 million isolated PBMCs. General study results and limits: Strongly correlated with naive T cell percentage was TCR beta diversity.

The germline gives CDR1 SNHLY, CDR2 FYNNEI. Trimming left V 6 bases short and J 7 bases short, with 15 bases between. The CDR3 contains 13 residues. A second about 6 to 11 cycle PCR used barcoded and J-beta primers. A tag from a template-switch adaptor with 12 random nucleotides marked each cDNA molecule. TCRdb reanalysed the 5' RACE reads using MiXCR and keeps one entry per CDR3 protein. The table has roughly 730,000 distinct CDR3 sequences, around three fifths seen once. This TCR was recovered from a man aged 40-55 years in good health. Source material: blood. The chain employs TRBV2 and TRBJ2-5; D gene uncertain. In nucleotides, the CDR3 is TGTGCCAGCAGGGCAACAACCCCAAGGACCCAGTACTTC. Translating it yields CASRATTPRTQYF.